These 22 T cell receptor beta chains were sequenced from one sample in a study of blood T cell repertoires in COVID-19. This table comes from immunoSEQ multiplex PCR, and its TCRdb copy is limited to in-frame clones, with some not included. The sample consists of 50,000 to 65,000 clones, about nine tenths of them appearing once. Specimen: peripheral blood. These receptors all stem from a middle-aged man with active COVID-19.

The V call is TRBV5-1, the J call TRBJ2-1; 11 bases match TRBD2. The CDR3 totals 16 residues. Germline V gene sequence: CDR1 SGHRS, CDR2 YFSETQ. With V trimmed by 3 bases and J by 8 bases, 10 bases remained unmatched. CDR3 residues: CASSSRGSGGADEQFF. The CDR3 DNA follows: TGCGCCAGCAGCTCCCGGGGTAGCGGGGGGGCCGATGAGCAGTTCTTC.

This chain joins TRBV6-5 and TRBJ2-5; tentatively, D is TRBD2 (5 bases). Between the trimmed V and J ends, which lost 8 bases and 2 bases, there was a span of 12 bases. The germline gives CDR1 MNHEY, CDR2 SVGAGI. This CDR3 comprises 13 residues. The CDR3: CASRRSGQETQYF. The CDR3 nucleotides read TGTGCCAGCCGGCGGTCGGGACAAGAGACCCAGTACTTC.

V is TRBV5-8 and J is TRBJ1-3; D gene uncertain. The V end was cut by 2 bases, the J end by 4 bases, with 13 bases between. The CDR3 sequence is 15 residues long. Germline CDR1 SGHTS, CDR2 YDEGEE. DNA for the CDR3: TGTGCCAGCAGCTTAAACGGGGAGGAAGGAAACACCATATATTTT. This encodes CASSLNGEEGNTIYF.

This chain uses TRBV9 with TRBJ2-3, with D perhaps matching TRBD2 (5 bases). This CDR3 has 13 amino acids. V was pared by 6 bases and J by 2 bases, with 10 bases between. The germline V gene has CDR1 SGDLS and CDR2 YYNGEE. The CDR3 loop reads CASTDSYTDTQYF. CDR3 nucleotide sequence: TGTGCCAGCACGGACTCATACACAGATACGCAGTATTTT.

The chain carries TRBV28 and TRBJ1-2; tentatively, D is TRBD1 (5 bases). From germline, CDR1 is MDHEN and CDR2 SYDVKM. V lost 6 bases and J 5 bases, leaving 10 bases between the germline ends. The CDR3 consists of 12 residues. The CDR3 spells CASRGLIYGYTF. CDR3 in DNA: TGTGCCAGCAGGGGACTGATTTATGGCTACACCTTC.

The rearrangement uses TRBV6-5 and TRBJ2-5, with D tentatively TRBD2 (6 bases). The CDR3 spans 13 residues. V lost 6 bases to trimming and J lost 4 bases, with 12 bases between them. The germline gives CDR1 MNHEY, CDR2 SVGAGI. The CDR3 DNA sequence: TGTGCCAGCAGGGTTAACGGGAGAGAGACCCAGTACTTC. Its translation: CASRVNGRETQYF.

V and J are TRBV29-1 and TRBJ1-1, with D unclear. The germline CDR1 and CDR2 sequences are SQVTM and ANQGSEA. This CDR3 is built from 13 residues. Trimming shortened V by 7 bases and J by 1 base, and 13 bases separated the two germline ends. CDR3 coding DNA: TGCAGCGCGCTGGTAGAGAGGAACACTGAAGCTTTCTTT. Encoded protein: CSALVERNTEAFF. The whole variable domain, remainder taken from reference TRBV29-1 and TRBJ1-1, is SAVISQKPSRDICQRGTSLTIQCQVDSQVTMMFWYRQQPGQSLTLIATANQGSEATYESGFVIDKFPISRPNLTFSTLTVSNMSPEDSSIYLCSALVERNTEAFFGQGTRLTVV.

The chain employs TRBV12-3 or TRBV12-4 and TRBJ2-3, with TRBD2 as a possible D gene (5 bases). CDR3 length equals 12 residues. V was shortened by 7 bases and J by 8 bases, with 13 bases between the two germline ends. CDR3 amino acids: CASTPGAGTQYF. DNA of the CDR3: TGTGCCAGCACGCCAGGTGCGGGTACGCAGTATTTT.

This chain joins TRBV2 and TRBJ1-5, with TRBD1 matching over 10 bases. Trimming at V came to 6 bases and at J to 1 base, leaving 15 bases not matched to a gene. Per the germline V gene, CDR1 is SNHLY and CDR2 is FYNNEI. The CDR3 sequence is 19 residues long. The CDR3 loop reads CASSIYRTGGSRSNQPQHF. The CDR3 nucleotides are TGTGCCAGCAGCATTTATAGGACAGGGGGGAGCCGGAGCAATCAGCCCCAGCATTTT.

The V gene is TRBV6-5, the J gene TRBJ1-1, with D hard to call. The CDR3 length is 14 residues. The V end lost 7 bases, the J end lost 1 base, and 13 bases lay between the germline ends. Per germline, CDR1 MNHEY and CDR2 SVGAGI. The CDR3 coding sequence is TGTGCCAGCAATTGGTCCAGAAGGAACACTGAAGCTTTCTTT. As protein: CASNWSRRNTEAFF.

The chain joins TRBV7-2 to TRBJ1-2; perhaps TRBD1 as D (6 bases). Trimming removed 4 bases at V and 8 bases at J, with 11 bases between. Germline CDR1 reads SGHTA; CDR2 reads FQGNSA. There are 12 residues in the CDR3. The CDR3: CASSWPTGGYTF. The CDR3 bases are TGTGCCAGCAGCTGGCCGACAGGCGGCTACACCTTC. The variable domain in full, completed from reference TRBV7-2 and TRBJ1-2, reads GAGVSQSPSNKVTEKGKDVELRCDPISGHTALYWYRQSLGQGLEFLIYFQGNSAPDKSGLPSDRFSAERTGGSVSTLTIQRTQQEDSAVYLCASSWPTGGYTFGSGTRLTVV.

V is TRBV28 and J is TRBJ1-5; TRBD1 is a possible D gene (6 bases). There are 16 residues in the CDR3. The V end was cut by 7 bases, the J end by 5 bases, with 21 bases between. CDR1 and CDR2 (germline): MDHEN, SYDVKM. Here the CDR3 DNA reads TGTGCCAGCACCGAGACCCCGGGGGCGGGGGATCAGCCCCAGCATTTT. As protein: CASTETPGAGDQPQHF.

V usage is TRBV15 and J usage is TRBJ2-3, with TRBD2 as a possible D gene (6 bases). V was shortened by 0 bases and J by 0 bases, with 16 bases between the two germline ends. Germline V gene data show CDR1 as LNHNV and CDR2 as YYDKDF (reference sequence). CDR3 length: 18 amino acids. The CDR3 region has the DNA TGTGCCACCAGCAGAGAGAGGAGGACTACCACTAGCACAGATACGCAGTATTTT. Residues: CATSRERRTTTSTDTQYF.

The chain recombines TRBV28 with TRBJ1-2; D is unclear. The CDR3 sequence is 13 residues long. CDR1 is MDHEN and CDR2 is SYDVKM in the germline V gene. Deletions cut 2 bases from V and 4 bases from J, with 8 bases between. CDR3 in amino acids: CASSLNPVYGYTF. The CDR3 region has the DNA TGTGCCAGCAGTTTAAATCCGGTCTATGGCTACACCTTC.

This clone was recorded a few times. The chain uses TRBV10-1 and TRBJ2-7, with 7 bases that match TRBD2. V dropped 5 bases and J dropped 2; count of bases not matched to a gene: 3. Germline loops: CDR1 WNHNN, CDR2 SYGVQD (reference sequence). The CDR3 loop spans 13 amino acids. CDR3 DNA sequence: TGCGCCAGCAGTTCTAGCGGAGCCTACGAGCAGTACTTC. It translates to CASSSSGAYEQYF.

This clone was observed a few times. The chain couples TRBV27 to TRBJ1-6; TRBD1 matches 9 bases. The germline gives CDR1 MNHEY, CDR2 SMNVEV (reference sequence). The CDR3 contains 18 residues. J lost 9 bases, V lost 6 bases, and 18 bases had no gene match. The CDR3 here is CASSSPATYRGLGSPLHF. For the CDR3, the DNA is TGTGCCAGCAGCTCCCCCGCCACATACAGGGGGCTCGGTTCACCCCTCCACTTT.

The table lists this clone with a count of one. This chain links TRBV6-5 with TRBJ2-5; 7 bases agree with TRBD2. The CDR3 sequence is 13 residues long. Germline V CDR1 and CDR2: MNHEY, SVGAGI. V lost 8 bases to trimming and J lost 3 bases; unmatched junction nucleotides: 6. The CDR3 DNA sequence: TGTGCCAGCCGGACTAGTTTTGAAGAGACCCAGTACTTC. It translates to CASRTSFEETQYF.

This clone occurred once. The rearrangement uses TRBV5-4 and TRBJ2-7, with TRBD1 as a possible D gene (7 bases). V lost 0 bases and J lost 0, with 10 bases in between. The germline CDR1 and CDR2 sequences are SGHNT and YYREEE (reference sequence). The length of the CDR3 is 15 residues. The CDR3: CASSLAGGSSYEQYF. The CDR3, as DNA: TGTGCCAGCAGCTTGGCAGGGGGGAGCTCCTACGAGCAGTACTTC.

In this sample, this clone turned up once. This rearrangement joins TRBV6-2 or TRBV6-3 to TRBJ2-1, with D perhaps matching TRBD1 (6 bases). CDR3 length: 15 residues. Trimming cost V 6 bases and J 0 bases, with 12 bases left between them. Germline assignment: CDR1 MNHEY and CDR2 SVGEGT. In nucleotides, the CDR3 is TGTGCCAGCAGCCCGGGACAATCCTCCTACAATGAGCAGTTCTTC. Amino acid sequence: CASSPGQSSYNEQFF.

This clone is medium-sized (0.01 to 0.1%) within its sample. The CDR3 reads CASSLQAGDNEQFF. DNA for the CDR3: TGCGCCAGCAGCTTGCAAGCGGGGGACAATGAGCAGTTCTTC. The chain joins TRBV5-1 to TRBJ2-1, with 8 bases that match TRBD2. The V and J ends lost 1 base and 5 bases, in that order; junction bases with no gene match: 2. The CDR3 extends over 14 amino acids. Per the germline V gene, CDR1 is SGHRS and CDR2 is YFSETQ.

This chain uses TRBV7-2 with TRBJ2-3, with 8 nucleotides matching TRBD2. Unmatched junction bases numbered 7, after V lost 6 bases and J lost 2 bases. This CDR3 has 15 residues. The V gene's germline CDR1 is SGHTA and CDR2 FQGNSA. The CDR3 loop is CASRFISGNTDTQYF. In DNA, the CDR3 is TGTGCCAGCAGATTCATTAGCGGGAACACAGATACGCAGTATTTT.

V and J are TRBV5-8 and TRBJ1-6; TRBD1 might be the D (5 bases). The ends were cut back, 1 base at V and 4 bases at J, with 15 bases in the middle. There are 17 residues in the CDR3. CDR1 is SGHTS, CDR2 YDEGEE, per germline. CDR3 nucleotides: TGTGCCAGCAGCTTGACCCGGTGGGGCAGTTATAATTCACCCCTCCACTTT. This codes for CASSLTRWGSYNSPLHF.